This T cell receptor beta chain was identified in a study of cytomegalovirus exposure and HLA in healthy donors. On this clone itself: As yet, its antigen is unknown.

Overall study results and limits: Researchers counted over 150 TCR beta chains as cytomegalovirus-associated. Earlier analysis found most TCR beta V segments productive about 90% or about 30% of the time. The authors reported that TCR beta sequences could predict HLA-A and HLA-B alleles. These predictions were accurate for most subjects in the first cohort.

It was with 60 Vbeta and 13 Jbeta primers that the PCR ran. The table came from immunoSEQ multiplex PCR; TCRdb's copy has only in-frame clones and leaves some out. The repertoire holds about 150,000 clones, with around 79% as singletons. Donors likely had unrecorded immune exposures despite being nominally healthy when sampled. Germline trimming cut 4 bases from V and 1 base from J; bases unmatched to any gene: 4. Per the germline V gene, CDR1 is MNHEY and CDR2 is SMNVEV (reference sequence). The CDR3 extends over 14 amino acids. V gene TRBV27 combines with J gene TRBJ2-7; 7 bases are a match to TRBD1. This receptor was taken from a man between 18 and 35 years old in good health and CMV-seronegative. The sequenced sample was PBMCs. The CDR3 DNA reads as TGTGCCAGCAGTTCCCAGACAGGGTCCTACGAGCAGTACTTC. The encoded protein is CASSSQTGSYEQYF.